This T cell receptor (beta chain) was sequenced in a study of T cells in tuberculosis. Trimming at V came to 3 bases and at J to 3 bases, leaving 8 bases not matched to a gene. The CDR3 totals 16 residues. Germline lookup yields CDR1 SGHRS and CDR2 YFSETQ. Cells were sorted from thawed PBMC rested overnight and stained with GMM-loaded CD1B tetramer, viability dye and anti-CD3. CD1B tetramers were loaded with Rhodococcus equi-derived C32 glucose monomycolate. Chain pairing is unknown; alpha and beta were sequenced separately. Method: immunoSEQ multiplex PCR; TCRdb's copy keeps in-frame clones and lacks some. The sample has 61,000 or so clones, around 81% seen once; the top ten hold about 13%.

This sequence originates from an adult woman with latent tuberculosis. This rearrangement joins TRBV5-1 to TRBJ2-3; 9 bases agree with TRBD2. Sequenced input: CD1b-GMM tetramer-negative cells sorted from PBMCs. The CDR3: CASSSAGRGGTDTQYF. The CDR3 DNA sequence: TGCGCCAGCAGCTCAGCAGGGCGGGGGGGGACAGATACGCAGTATTTT.